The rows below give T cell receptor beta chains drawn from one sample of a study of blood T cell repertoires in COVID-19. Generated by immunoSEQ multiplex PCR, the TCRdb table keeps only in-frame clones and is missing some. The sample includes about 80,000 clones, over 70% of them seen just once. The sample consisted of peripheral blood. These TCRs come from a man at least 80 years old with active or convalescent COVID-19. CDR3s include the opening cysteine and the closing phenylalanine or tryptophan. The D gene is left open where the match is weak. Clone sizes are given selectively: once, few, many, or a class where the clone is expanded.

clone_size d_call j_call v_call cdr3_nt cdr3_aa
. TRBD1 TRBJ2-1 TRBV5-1 TGCGCCAGCAGCCCGGACAGGGGAATCAATGAGCAGTTCTTC CASSPDRGINEQFF
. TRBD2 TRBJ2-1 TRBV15 TGTGCCACCAGCACCGGGACTAGCGCCAATGAGCAGTTCTTC CATSTGTSANEQFF
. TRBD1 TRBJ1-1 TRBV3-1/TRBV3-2 TGTGCCAGCAGCCATCTGACAGGGGCCACTGAAGCTTTCTTT CASSHLTGATEAFF
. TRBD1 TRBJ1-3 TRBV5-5 TGTGCCAGCAGCTTCGGGACAGTGGGAAACACCATATATTTT CASSFGTVGNTIYF
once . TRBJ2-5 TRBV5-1 TGCGCCAGCAGCCCTGGAGGCAGAGATGGCGAGACCCAGTACTTC CASSPGGRDGETQYF
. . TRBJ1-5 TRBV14 TGTGCCAGCAGCCAAGATCCTCAGGGGTTGGGCAATCAGCCCCAGCATTTT CASSQDPQGLGNQPQHF
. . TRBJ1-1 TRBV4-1 TGCGCCAGCAGCCTAGTGGCAGGGCCCGTGAACACTGAAGCTTTCTTT CASSLVAGPVNTEAFF
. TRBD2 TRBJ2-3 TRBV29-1 TGCAGCGTTGCCGGGAGGGCCGGAGATACGCAGTATTTT CSVAGRAGDTQYF
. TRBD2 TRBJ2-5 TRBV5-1 TGCGCCAGCAGCTACGGGACTACCAGTGGGACCCAGTACTTC CASSYGTTSGTQYF
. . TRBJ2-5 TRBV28 TGTGCCAGCAGTACAGGGAAGAAGACCCAGTACTTC CASSTGKKTQYF
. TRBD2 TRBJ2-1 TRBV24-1 TGTGCCACCAGTGAAACCGGGACTAGCGGTAATGAGCGGTTCTTC CATSETGTSGNERFF
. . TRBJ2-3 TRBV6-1 TGTGCCAGCAGTGAATTTCGTCCTGGCACAGATACGCAGTATTTT CASSEFRPGTDTQYF
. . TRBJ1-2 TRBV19 TGTGCCAGTAGTGCCGGCTCGGACTCTAACTATGGCTACACCTTC CASSAGSDSNYGYTF
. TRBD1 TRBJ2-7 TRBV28 TGTGCCAGCAGTTTCGCCGTACAGGGGGCCTACGAGCAGTACTTC CASSFAVQGAYEQYF
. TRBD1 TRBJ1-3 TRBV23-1 TGCGCCAGCAGTCAAAGGGGGCCTGGAAACACCATATATTTT CASSQRGPGNTIYF
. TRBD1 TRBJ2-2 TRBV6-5 TGTGCCAGCAGTCGGGACAGGGAAACCGGGGAGCTGTTTTTT CASSRDRETGELFF
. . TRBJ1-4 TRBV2 TGTGCCAGCAGTGGTGGAGGGTTCACTAATGAAAAACTGTTTTTT CASSGGGFTNEKLFF
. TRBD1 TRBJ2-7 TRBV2 TGTGCCAGCAGTGGATACAGGGGGAACTACGAGCAGTACTTC CASSGYRGNYEQYF
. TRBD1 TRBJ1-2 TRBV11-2 TGTGCCAGCAGCCAGGACAGGGGCGATGGCTACACCTTC CASSQDRGDGYTF
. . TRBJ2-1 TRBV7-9 TGTGCCAGCAGTGAGGGTCCCTACAATGAGCAGTTCTTC CASSEGPYNEQFF
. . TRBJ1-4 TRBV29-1 TGCAGCGCCGTACCAGGTCTGGGAACTAATGAAAAACTGTTTTTT CSAVPGLGTNEKLFF
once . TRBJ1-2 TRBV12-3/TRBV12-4 TGTGCCAGCAGTTCCGGGTCCTATGGCTACACCTTC CASSSGSYGYTF
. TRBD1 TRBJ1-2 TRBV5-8 TGTGCCAGCAGCGGACAGGGGGTGTATGGCTACACCTTC CASSGQGVYGYTF
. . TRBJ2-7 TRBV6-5 TGTGCCAGCAGTAGTAACCTCAGGGTCGCGCAGTACTTC CASSSNLRVAQYF
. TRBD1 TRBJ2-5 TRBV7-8 TGTGCCAGCAGCTTCCTCCCCGGGCGGGACAGGGTTGCAGAGACCCAGTACTTC CASSFLPGRDRVAETQYF
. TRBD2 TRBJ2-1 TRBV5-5 TGTGCCAGCAGCCCCGGGACTAGCGGTAACAATGAGCAGTTCTTC CASSPGTSGNNEQFF
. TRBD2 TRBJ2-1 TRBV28 TGTGCCAGCCTCTCGAGACTAGCGGGAGGCTACAATGAGCAGTTCTTC CASLSRLAGGYNEQFF
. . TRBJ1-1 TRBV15 TGTGCCACCAGCAGAGATTTAGCGGGCGCGAACACTGAAGCTTTCTTT CATSRDLAGANTEAFF
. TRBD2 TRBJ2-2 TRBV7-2 TGTGCCAGCAGCATCTTGACTAGCGGGAGAAACACCGGGGAGCTGTTTTTT CASSILTSGRNTGELFF
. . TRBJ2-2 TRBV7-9 TGTGCCAGCAGCTTACAAGCAGGGATGACCGGGGAGCTGTTTTTT CASSLQAGMTGELFF
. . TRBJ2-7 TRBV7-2 TGTGCCAGCAGCTTATCCACAGACGGCGAGCAGTACTTC CASSLSTDGEQYF
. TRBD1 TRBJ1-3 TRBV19 TGTGCCAGTAGTAAAGACAGGGTCTACCCTGGAAACACCATATATTTT CASSKDRVYPGNTIYF
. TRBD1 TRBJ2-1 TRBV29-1 TGCAGCGTTGAAGATGGGACAGGGGTTTACAATGAGCAGTTCTTC CSVEDGTGVYNEQFF
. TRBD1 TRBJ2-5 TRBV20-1 TGCAGTGCCAGTACCCCCGGGACAGGGTTTTTTGAGACCCAGTACTTC CSASTPGTGFFETQYF
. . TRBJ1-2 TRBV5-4 TGTGCCAGCACCCCGGGAGGAGTTCCCAACTATGGCTACACCTTC CASTPGGVPNYGYTF
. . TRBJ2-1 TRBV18 TGTGCCAGCTCAGTTCGGCCGGGGTATAGCGGCGGGACCGGAGGTACCTACAATGAGCAGTTCTTC CASSVRPGYSGGTGGTYNEQFF
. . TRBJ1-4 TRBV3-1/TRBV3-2 TGTGCCAGCAGGGGTGACAGTCGGGTGGCAGGGGAAAAACTGTTTTTT CASRGDSRVAGEKLFF
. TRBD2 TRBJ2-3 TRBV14 TGTGCCAGCAGCCCCCGGGGTAGCGGGGGAAGGACAGATACGCAGTATTTT CASSPRGSGGRTDTQYF
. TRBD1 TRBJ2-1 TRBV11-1 TGTGCCAGCAGCTTAGATCCAGGGGGCCGCGGTGAGCAGTTCTTC CASSLDPGGRGEQFF
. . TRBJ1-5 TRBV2 TGTGCCAGCAGACAGGCCGCGAATCAGCCCCAGCATTTT CASRQAANQPQHF
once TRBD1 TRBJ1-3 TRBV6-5 TGTGCCAGCAGGACGGGACAGGGGCCTGGAAACACCATATATTTT CASRTGQGPGNTIYF
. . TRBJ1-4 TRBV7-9 TGTGCCAGCAGCTTAGGGGCAGGGCATGAAAAACTGTTTTTT CASSLGAGHEKLFF
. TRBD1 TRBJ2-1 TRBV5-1 TGCGCCAGCAGCTTGGGGGACAGGCAGTACAATGAGCAGTTCTTC CASSLGDRQYNEQFF
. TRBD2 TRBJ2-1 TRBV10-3 TGTGCCATCAGTGGATTGGCGGGAGGGCCTATCGAGCAGTTCTTC CAISGLAGGPIEQFF
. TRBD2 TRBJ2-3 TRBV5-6 TGTGCCAGCAGCGACCCGAGGGGCGGGGGTAGCACAGATACGCAGTATTTT CASSDPRGGGSTDTQYF
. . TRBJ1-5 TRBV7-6 TGTGCCAGCAGCTTAGCGGCCGGGAGTCAGCCCCAGCATTTT CASSLAAGSQPQHF
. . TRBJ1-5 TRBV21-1 TGTGCCAGCAGGGCAAGGGGTCAGCCCCAGCATTTT CASRARGQPQHF
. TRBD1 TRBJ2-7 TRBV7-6 TGTGCCAGCAGCTTACAAACAGGGGAGCACGAGCAGTACTTC CASSLQTGEHEQYF
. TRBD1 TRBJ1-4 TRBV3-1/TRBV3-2 TGTGCCAGCAGCCAGGTCCGGGACAGGGTGGCTAATGAAAAACTGTTTTTT CASSQVRDRVANEKLFF
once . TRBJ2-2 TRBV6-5 TGTGCCAGCAAGGTGGAGCTTAACACCGGGGAGCTGTTTTTT CASKVELNTGELFF
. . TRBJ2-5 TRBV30 TGTGCCTGGAGCCCAGGTGAGACCCAGTACTTC CAWSPGETQYF